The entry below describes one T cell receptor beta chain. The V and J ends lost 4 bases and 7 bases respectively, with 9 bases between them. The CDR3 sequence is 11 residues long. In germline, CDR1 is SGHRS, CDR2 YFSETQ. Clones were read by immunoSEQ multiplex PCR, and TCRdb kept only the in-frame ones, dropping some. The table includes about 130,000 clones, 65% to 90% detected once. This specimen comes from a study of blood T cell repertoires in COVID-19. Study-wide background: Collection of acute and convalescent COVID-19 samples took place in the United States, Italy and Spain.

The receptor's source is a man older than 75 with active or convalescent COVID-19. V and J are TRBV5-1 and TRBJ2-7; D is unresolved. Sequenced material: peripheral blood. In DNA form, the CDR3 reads TGCGCCAGCAGCAGCACTCGGGAGCAGTACTTC. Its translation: CASSSTREQYF.